This entry features one T cell receptor beta chain sequence. These data come from a study of T cell responses to AZD1222 COVID-19 vaccine. Sequenced by immunoSEQ multiplex PCR; TCRdb stores in-frame clones only, minus some. The repertoire holds about 120,000 clones, about 88% seen once, with under 3% in the top ten. The source was peripheral blood, collected 28 days after the second AZD1222 dose. The TCR was taken from an adult who received the AZD1222 COVID-19 vaccine.

The CDR3 here is CASSWGPGRADTQYF. Written as DNA, the CDR3 is TGTGCCAGCAGCTGGGGCCCCGGCAGGGCAGATACGCAGTATTTT. The chain joins TRBV6-2 or TRBV6-3 to TRBJ2-3; D perhaps matches TRBD1 (5 bases). V was shortened by 6 bases and J by 4 bases, with 17 bases between the two germline ends. The V gene's germline CDR1 is MNHEY and CDR2 SVGEGT. The CDR3 loop spans 15 amino acids.